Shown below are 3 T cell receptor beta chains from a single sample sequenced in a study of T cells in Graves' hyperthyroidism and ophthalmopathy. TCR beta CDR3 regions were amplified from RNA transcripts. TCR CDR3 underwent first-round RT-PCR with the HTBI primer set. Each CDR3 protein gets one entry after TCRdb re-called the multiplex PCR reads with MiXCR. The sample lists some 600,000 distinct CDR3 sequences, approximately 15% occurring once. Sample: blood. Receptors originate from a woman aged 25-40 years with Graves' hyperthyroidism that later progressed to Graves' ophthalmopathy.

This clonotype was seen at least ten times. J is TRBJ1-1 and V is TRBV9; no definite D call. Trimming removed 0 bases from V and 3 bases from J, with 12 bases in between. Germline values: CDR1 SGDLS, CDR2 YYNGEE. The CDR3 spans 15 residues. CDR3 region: CASSVDPREDTEAFF. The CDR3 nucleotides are TGTGCCAGCAGCGTAGACCCTCGGGAGGACACTGAAGCTTTCTTT.

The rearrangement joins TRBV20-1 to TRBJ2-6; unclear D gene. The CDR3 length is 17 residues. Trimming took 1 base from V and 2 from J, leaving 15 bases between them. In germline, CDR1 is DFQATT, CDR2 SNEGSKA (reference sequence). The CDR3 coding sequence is TGCAGTGCTAGAGTCGTTAGCTGGCTGGCTGGGGCCAACGTCCTGACTTTC. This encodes CSARVVSWLAGANVLTF.

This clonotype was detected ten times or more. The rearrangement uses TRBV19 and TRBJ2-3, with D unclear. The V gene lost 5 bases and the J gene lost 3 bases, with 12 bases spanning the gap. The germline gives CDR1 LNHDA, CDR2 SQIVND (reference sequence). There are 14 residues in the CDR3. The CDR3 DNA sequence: TGTGCCAGTAGTCCAAAACTCCTTACAGATACGCAGTATTTT. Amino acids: CASSPKLLTDTQYF.